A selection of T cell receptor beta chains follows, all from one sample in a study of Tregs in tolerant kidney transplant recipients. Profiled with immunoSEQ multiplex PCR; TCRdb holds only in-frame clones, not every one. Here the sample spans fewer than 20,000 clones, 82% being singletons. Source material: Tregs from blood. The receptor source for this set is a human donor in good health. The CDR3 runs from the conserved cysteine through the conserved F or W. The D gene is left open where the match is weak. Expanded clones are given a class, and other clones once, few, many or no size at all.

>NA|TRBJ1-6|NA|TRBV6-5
CASSYYGGNSPLHF
TGTGCCAGCAGTTACTACGGGGGTAATTCACCCCTCCACTTT
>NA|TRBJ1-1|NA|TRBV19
CASTSWNTEAFF
TGTGCCAGTACTTCCTGGAACACTGAAGCTTTCTTT
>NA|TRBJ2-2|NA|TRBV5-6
CASSFGGANGELFF
TGTGCCAGCAGCTTTGGGGGGGCGAACGGGGAGCTGTTTTTT
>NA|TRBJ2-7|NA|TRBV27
CASSLIARRGAYYEQYF
TGTGCCAGCAGTTTGATAGCCCGGAGGGGTGCCTACTACGAGCAGTACTTC
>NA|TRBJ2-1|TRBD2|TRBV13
CASSFGAGVNEQFF
TGTGCCAGCAGCTTTGGGGCGGGAGTTAATGAGCAGTTCTTC
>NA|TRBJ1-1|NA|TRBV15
CATSRNIGEAFF
TGTGCCACCAGCAGGAATATCGGTGAAGCTTTCTTT
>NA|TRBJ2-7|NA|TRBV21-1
CASSPGFDEYYEQYF
TGTGCCAGCAGCCCAGGGTTTGATGAGTACTACGAGCAGTACTTC
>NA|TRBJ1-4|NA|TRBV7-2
CASSRGLMNEKLFF
TGTGCCAGCAGCCGAGGATTAATGAATGAAAAACTGTTTTTT
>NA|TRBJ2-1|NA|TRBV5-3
CARSLDLSSYNEQFF
TGTGCCAGAAGCTTGGACCTCAGCTCCTACAATGAGCAGTTCTTC
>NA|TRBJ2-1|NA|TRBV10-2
CASSEGGAFEQFF
TGCGCCAGCAGTGAAGGAGGGGCCTTCGAGCAGTTCTTC
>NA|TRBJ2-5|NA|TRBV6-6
CASKSRGGGGETQYF
TGTGCCAGCAAATCTCGAGGGGGTGGGGGAGAGACCCAGTACTTC
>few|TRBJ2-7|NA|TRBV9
CASSVSTSSYEQYF
TGTGCCAGCAGCGTAAGCACTAGCTCCTACGAGCAGTACTTC
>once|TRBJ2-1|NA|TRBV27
CASSYVGAYNEQFF
TGTGCCAGCAGTTACGTGGGGGCCTACAATGAGCAGTTCTTC
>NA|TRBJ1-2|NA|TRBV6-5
CASSFTSMGGRGYTF
TGTGCCAGCAGTTTCACCTCTATGGGGGGCAGAGGCTACACCTTC
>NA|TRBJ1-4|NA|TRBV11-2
CASSLRSGAGKLFF
TGTGCCAGCAGTTTACGGAGCGGGGCCGGAAAACTGTTTTTT
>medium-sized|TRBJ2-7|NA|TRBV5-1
CASSLTGSGAPRNEQYF
TGCGCCAGCAGCTTGACAGGGTCGGGGGCCCCTCGTAACGAGCAGTACTTC
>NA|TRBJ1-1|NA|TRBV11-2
CASSSHLNTEAFF
TGTGCCAGCAGTTCCCACTTGAACACTGAAGCTTTCTTT
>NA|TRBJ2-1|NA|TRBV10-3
CAISESQIYNEQFF
TGTGCCATCAGTGAAAGTCAAATCTACAATGAGCAGTTCTTC
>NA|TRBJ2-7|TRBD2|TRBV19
CASSFRAGGPVYEQYF
TGTGCCAGTAGTTTCCGAGCGGGAGGGCCCGTCTACGAGCAGTACTTC
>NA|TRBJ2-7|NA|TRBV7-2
CASSPGRGRSYEQYF
TGTGCCAGCAGCCCCGGCCGGGGGAGGTCCTACGAGCAGTACTTC
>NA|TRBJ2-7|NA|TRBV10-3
CAIRGDLEEQYF
TGTGCCATCAGGGGGGACCTGGAGGAGCAGTACTTC
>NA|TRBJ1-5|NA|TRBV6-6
CASSDNQPQHF
TGTGCCAGCAGCGATAATCAGCCCCAGCATTTT
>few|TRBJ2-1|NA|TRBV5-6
CASSFRGGASPYNEQFF
TGTGCCAGCAGCTTCCGAGGGGGGGCCTCTCCCTACAATGAGCAGTTCTTC
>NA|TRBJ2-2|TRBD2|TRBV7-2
CASSLLSGTSGRAGELFF
TGTGCCAGCAGCCTCCTGTCCGGGACTAGCGGGAGGGCCGGGGAGCTGTTTTTT